What follows are 5 T cell receptor beta chains derived from one specimen sequenced in a study of spatial heterogeneity in lung cancer. A single record per CDR3 protein comes from TCRdb applying MiXCR to the 5' RACE reads. Among about 21,000 distinct CDR3 sequences listed, 4.6% were seen once. Sample time point: sample taken at primary tumor resection. The material sequenced was PBMCs, taken at surgery. These receptors came from a male donor with early-stage non-small cell lung cancer.

This clonotype was seen ten or more times. This chain uses TRBV29-1 with TRBJ2-5; TRBD2 aligns across 8 bases. This CDR3 region has 12 residues. Trimming cost V 3 bases and J 5 bases; bases outside gene matches: 2. Germline loops: CDR1 SQVTM, CDR2 ANQGSEA. CDR3 region: CSVEASGETQYF. As DNA, the CDR3 is TGCAGCGTTGAGGCTAGCGGGGAGACCCAGTACTTC. Supplemented by reference TRBV29-1 and TRBJ2-5, the full variable domain reads SAVISQKPSRDICQRGTSLTIQCQVDSQVTMMFWYRQQPGQSLTLIATANQGSEATYESGFVIDKFPISRPNLTFSTLTVSNMSPEDSSIYLCSVEASGETQYFGPGTRLLVL.

In this sample, this clonotype turned up many times. V and J are TRBV27 and TRBJ2-7, with D possibly TRBD2 on 5 matching bases. The ends were cut back, 0 bases at V and 3 bases at J, with 12 bases in the middle. The CDR3 extends over 15 amino acids. Per germline, CDR1 MNHEY and CDR2 SMNVEV (reference sequence). CDR3 nucleotide sequence: TGTGCCAGCAGTTTATCGGCGGGTGGGGTCTACGAGCAGTACTTC. Translation gives CASSLSAGGVYEQYF.

This clonotype counts as medium-sized. The V gene is TRBV7-9, the J gene TRBJ2-1; D not resolved. V lost 5 bases to trimming and J lost 9 bases, with 14 bases between them. The length of the CDR3 is 13 residues. Germline CDR1 and CDR2: SEHNR and FQNEAQ (reference sequence). The CDR3 reads CASSPGPSSEQFF. The CDR3 nucleotides are TGTGCCAGCAGCCCCGGGCCCAGCAGTGAGCAGTTCTTC.

A remark on this clonotype: Being one base from a much bigger clone, this may be a read error. The J gene is TRBJ2-5, the V gene TRBV5-5; 9 bases line up with TRBD2. CDR1 and CDR2 from the germline V gene are SGHKS and YYEKEE (reference sequence). The CDR3 is made up of 15 amino acids. The CDR3 bases are TGTGTCAGCAGCTCGGGGACTAGCTGGCGAGAGACCCAGTACTTC. This gives the protein CVSSSGTSWRETQYF.

This clonotype was recorded at least ten times. The chain couples TRBV2 to TRBJ2-1, with TRBD2 matching over 12 bases. The CDR3 extends over 15 amino acids. V trimming: 6 bases; J trimming: 8 bases; junction bases outside the gene matches: 8. Germline V gene sequence: CDR1 SNHLY, CDR2 FYNNEI. The CDR3 reads CASRPPSGRVDEQFF. The CDR3 coding sequence is TGTGCCAGCAGGCCACCTAGCGGGAGGGTCGATGAGCAGTTCTTC. The entire variable domain, with the rest obtained from reference TRBV2 and TRBJ2-1, is as follows: EPEVTQTPSHQVTQMGQEVILRCVPISNHLYFYWYRQILGQKVEFLVSFYNNEISEKSEIFDDQFSVERPDGSNFTLKIRSTKLEDSAMYFCASRPPSGRVDEQFFGPGTRLTVL.